The next 21 T cell receptor beta chains were all read from a single sample in a study of blood T cell repertoires in COVID-19 (dated by TCRdb to about 2020). Receptors were amplified or captured by the immunoSEQ multiplex PCR assay. This is the immuneACCESS table as TCRdb keeps it, with only in-frame sequences that have V and J called. A part of the clones is gone; compared with another copy, unresolved V genes explain less than half, and the rest is unexplained. The sample includes just over 300,000 clones, with approximately 85% observed a single time. Jointly, the top ten make up more than 2% of the sample. The sample consisted of PBMCs or T cells enriched from blood (not recorded which). The receptors come from a man under 40 who had recovered from COVID-19.

The genes are TRBV11-2 and TRBJ1-5; a possible D gene is TRBD1 (5 bases). Trimming removed 5 bases at V and 3 bases at J, with 8 bases between. The germline V gene encodes CDR1 SGHAT and CDR2 FQNNGV. This CDR3 is 13 amino acids long. CDR3 loop: CASSGTDNQPQHF. The DNA of the CDR3 is TGTGCCAGCAGCGGGACTGACAATCAGCCCCAGCATTTT.

CDR3 amino acids: CASSLQVRGINEKLFF. DNA of the CDR3: TGCGCCAGCAGCCTTCAAGTCAGGGGGATAAATGAAAAACTGTTTTTT. The chain has TRBV5-1 and TRBJ1-4; 7 bases match TRBD1. V lost 4 bases and J lost 5; bases outside the gene matches: 11. CDR1 and CDR2 (germline): SGHRS, YFSETQ. The CDR3 is 16 residues long.

This chain connects TRBV19 to TRBJ1-4, with TRBD1 matching over 9 bases. CDR3 size: 12 residues. CDR1 and CDR2 (germline): LNHDA, SQIVND (reference sequence). V lost 7 bases to trimming and J lost 7 bases; unmatched junction nucleotides: 1. The CDR3 nucleotides read TGTGCCAGTATGGGACAGGGTGAAAAACTGTTTTTT. Translation: CASMGQGEKLFF. Variable domain in full (rest from reference TRBV19 and TRBJ1-4): DGGITQSPKYLFRKEGQNVTLSCEQNLNHDAMYWYRQDPGQGLRLIYYSQIVNDFQKGDIAEGYSVSREKKESFPLTVTSAQKNPTAFYLCASMGQGEKLFFGSGTQLSVL.

The chain recombines TRBV19 with TRBJ1-1; D is ambiguous. Germline lookup yields CDR1 LNHDA and CDR2 SQIVND (reference sequence). The CDR3 has 13 residues. The V end was cut by 7 bases, the J end by 1 base, with 10 bases between. Written as DNA, the CDR3 is TGTGCCAGTACTAGCGTCCGGAACACTGAAGCTTTCTTT. Its translation: CASTSVRNTEAFF.

The DNA for the CDR3 is TGTGCCAGCAGTGGCGGAAAAGAATTTAGCTCCTATAATTCACCCCTCCACTTT. Amino acids: CASSGGKEFSSYNSPLHF. The rearrangement uses TRBV6-1 and TRBJ1-6; D is unclear. CDR3 size: 18 residues. CDR1 is MNHNS, CDR2 SASEGT, per germline. Trimming took off 4 bases at V and 0 bases at J, with 16 bases between the two ends.

The V call is TRBV24-1, the J call TRBJ1-4; D might be TRBD1 (6 bases). Germline CDR1 KGHDR, CDR2 SFDVKD. V lost 4 bases and J 8 bases, leaving 16 bases between the germline ends. The CDR3 covers 15 residues. The CDR3 bases are TGTGCCACCAGTGACACGGGACAAGGCGGCGAAAAACTGTTTTTT. It translates to CATSDTGQGGEKLFF.

This chain uses TRBV6-2 or TRBV6-3 with TRBJ2-6; 7 nucleotides align to TRBD1. Germline assignment: CDR1 MNHEY and CDR2 SVGEGT. The CDR3 is 15 amino acids. With V trimmed by 3 bases and J by 2 bases, 1 base remained unmatched. The CDR3, as DNA: TGTGCCAGCAGTTATACAGGGGCTGGGGCCAACGTCCTGACTTTC. This translates into CASSYTGAGANVLTF.

V is TRBV13 and J is TRBJ1-1; TRBD1 matches at 8 bases. Germline trimming cut 5 bases from V and 0 bases from J; bases unmatched to any gene: 8. This CDR3 is built from 16 residues. Looked up from germline, CDR1 is PRHDT and CDR2 is FYEKMQ (reference sequence). CDR3: CASSPGQGPMNTEAFF. In DNA, the CDR3 is TGTGCCAGCAGCCCCGGACAGGGTCCGATGAACACTGAAGCTTTCTTT.

The CDR3 DNA sequence: TGTGCCAGCAGTGAAGTAAGAGGCGGGGCCGGTCGTTACACCTTC. Translation gives CASSEVRGGAGRYTF. The V gene is TRBV2, the J gene TRBJ1-2, with D possibly being TRBD1 (5 bases). Between the trimmed V and J ends, which lost 1 base and 11 bases, there was a span of 20 bases. Germline values: CDR1 SNHLY, CDR2 FYNNEI. The CDR3 is 15 residues long.

The rearrangement joins TRBV2 to TRBJ1-3; D is uncertain. This CDR3 spans 12 amino acids. The ends were cut back, 6 bases at V and 2 bases at J, with 5 bases in the middle. Germline CDR1 reads SNHLY; CDR2 reads FYNNEI. CDR3 residues: CASREAGNTIYF. DNA of the CDR3: TGTGCCAGCAGAGAGGCTGGAAACACCATATATTTT.

The chain has TRBV27 and TRBJ1-2, with D possibly TRBD1 on 6 matching bases. V dropped 7 bases and J dropped 6 bases, with 24 bases sitting between them. The CDR3 totals 16 residues. The germline CDR1 and CDR2 sequences are MNHEY and SMNVEV (reference sequence). The CDR3 sequence: CASTLWPGAGANGYTF. The CDR3 DNA sequence: TGTGCCAGCACCCTATGGCCTGGGGCAGGGGCCAATGGCTACACCTTC.

This chain connects TRBV5-1 to TRBJ1-1, with TRBD1 matching over 10 bases. Germline V gene lookup returns CDR1 SGHRS and CDR2 YFSETQ. V lost 1 base to trimming and J lost 5 bases; unmatched junction nucleotides: 8. The length of the CDR3 is 16 residues. CDR3 nucleotide sequence: TGCGCCAGCAGCTTGAAGGACAGGGGGGTGGATACTGAAGCTTTCTTT. Protein product: CASSLKDRGVDTEAFF.

V and J are TRBV11-2 and TRBJ2-2, with D possibly matching TRBD2 (5 bases). V was trimmed by 2 bases and J by 7 bases, leaving 17 bases between them. The CDR3 has 16 residues. Per germline, CDR1 SGHAT and CDR2 FQNNGV. CDR3 in amino acids: CASSLQLFGIIGELFF. The CDR3 region has the DNA TGTGCCAGCAGCTTACAGCTCTTCGGGATTATCGGGGAGCTGTTTTTT.

In the case of this clone: This CDR3 is also generated by other DNA sequences in the sample. V gene TRBV7-3 combines with J gene TRBJ1-1, with 9 bases aligning to TRBD1. CDR3 length equals 13 residues. After removal of 3 bases from V and 4 bases from J, the junction contained 0 bases not matched to a gene. The germline gives CDR1 SGHTA, CDR2 FQGTGA. This chain's CDR3 is CASSLTGGTEAFF. In DNA, the CDR3 is TGTGCCAGCAGCTTGACAGGGGGCACTGAAGCTTTCTTT.

This chain connects TRBV6-5 to TRBJ2-5, with D possibly TRBD2 on 6 matching bases. Germline V gene lookup returns CDR1 MNHEY and CDR2 SVGAGI. This CDR3 has 12 residues. With 8 bases removed from V and 3 bases from J, the gap between germline ends came to 10 bases. The CDR3 spells CASREYKETQYF. The DNA for the CDR3 is TGTGCCAGCCGGGAGTATAAAGAGACCCAGTACTTC.

The rearrangement uses TRBV9 and TRBJ1-6, with 7 bases matching TRBD1. CDR1 and CDR2 (germline): SGDLS, YYNGEE. Trimming at V came to 4 bases and at J to 6 bases, leaving 10 bases not matched to a gene. CDR3 length: 16 amino acids. The CDR3 region has the DNA TGTGCCAGCAGCCAAGGAAACAGGGGTGGTAATTCACCCCTCCACTTT. Its protein product is CASSQGNRGGNSPLHF. Full variable domain (rest looked up from reference TRBV9 and TRBJ1-6): DSGVTQTPKHLITATGQRVTLRCSPRSGDLSVYWYQQSLDQGLQFLIQYYNGEERAKGNILERFSAQQFPDLHSELNLSSLELGDSALYFCASSQGNRGGNSPLHFGNGTRLTVT.

The CDR3 is CASSLDRGVDETQYF. Written as DNA, the CDR3 is TGTGCCAGCAGCTTAGATCGGGGGGTAGATGAGACCCAGTACTTC. The chain carries TRBV11-2 and TRBJ2-5; TRBD2 aligns across 7 bases. Trimming at V came to 0 bases and at J to 5 bases, leaving 6 bases not matched to a gene. This CDR3 has 15 residues. Germline CDR1 is SGHAT and CDR2 is FQNNGV.

J is TRBJ1-6 and V is TRBV24-1; tentative D call: TRBD1 (6 bases). The V and J ends lost 3 bases and 8 bases respectively, with 13 bases between them. This CDR3 is built from 15 residues. CDR1 and CDR2 (germline): KGHDR, SFDVKD. The CDR3: CATSDGQIEDSPLHF. The CDR3 DNA follows: TGTGCCACCAGTGATGGACAGATTGAGGATTCACCCCTCCACTTT.

This clone was seen only a few times. This chain links TRBV10-1 with TRBJ1-1; D gene ambiguous. V lost 4 bases and J lost 5, with 14 bases in between. The germline V gene has CDR1 WNHNN and CDR2 SYGVQD (reference sequence). CDR3 length equals 14 residues. CDR3 nucleotides: TGCGCCAGCAGTGGAAACAACGGGAGGACTGAAGCTTTCTTT. Its translation is CASSGNNGRTEAFF.

The chain has TRBV4-1 and TRBJ1-5; possible D gene TRBD1, 6 bases. Germline values: CDR1 MGHRA, CDR2 YSYEKL. The germline V and J ends were trimmed by 0 bases and 0 bases, with 15 bases remaining between them. This CDR3 region has 18 residues. CDR3 residues: CASSQDSGQGYSNQPQHF. DNA for the CDR3: TGCGCCAGCAGCCAAGATTCCGGGCAGGGGTATAGCAATCAGCCCCAGCATTTT.

Remarks on this clone: Additional DNA sequences in this sample encode the identical CDR3. The chain combines TRBV2 with TRBJ1-1, with 7 nucleotides matching TRBD1. The germline V gene encodes CDR1 SNHLY and CDR2 FYNNEI. The CDR3 is 13 amino acids. V shed 6 bases, J shed 5 bases, and the junction held 6 bases outside the gene matches. The CDR3 is CASRYRGGTEAFF. In nucleotides, the CDR3 is TGTGCCAGCAGGTACAGGGGTGGTACTGAAGCTTTCTTT.